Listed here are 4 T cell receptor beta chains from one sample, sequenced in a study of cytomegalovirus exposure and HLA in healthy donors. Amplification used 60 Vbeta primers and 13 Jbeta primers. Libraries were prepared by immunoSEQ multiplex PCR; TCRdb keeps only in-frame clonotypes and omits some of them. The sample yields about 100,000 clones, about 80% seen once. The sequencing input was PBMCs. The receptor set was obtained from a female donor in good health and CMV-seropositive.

The CDR3 sequence: CASASPLSYNEQFF. CDR3 DNA: TGTGCCAGCGCTAGCCCCCTCTCCTACAATGAGCAGTTCTTC. The chain uses TRBV6-1 and TRBJ2-1, with a weak D call TRBD2 (5 bases). CDR1 and CDR2 from the germline V gene are MNHNS and SASEGT. This CDR3 comprises 14 residues. The V gene lost 8 bases and the J gene lost 0 bases, with 11 bases spanning the gap.

The CDR3 DNA follows: TGTGCCATCAGTGGCGGGATGGTAGAGACCCAGTACTTC. Translated, it gives CAISGGMVETQYF. The V and J genes are TRBV10-3 and TRBJ2-5; perhaps TRBD2 as D (6 bases). The germline V and J ends were trimmed by 4 bases and 4 bases, with 10 bases remaining between them. This CDR3 region has 13 residues. Germline values: CDR1 ENHRY, CDR2 SYGVKD.

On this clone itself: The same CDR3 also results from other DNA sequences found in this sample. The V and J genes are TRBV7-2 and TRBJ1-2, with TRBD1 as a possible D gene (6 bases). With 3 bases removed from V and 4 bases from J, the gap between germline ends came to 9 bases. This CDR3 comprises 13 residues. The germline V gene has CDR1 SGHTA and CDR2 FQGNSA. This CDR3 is CASSLGHPYGYTF. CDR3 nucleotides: TGTGCCAGCAGCTTGGGACACCCCTATGGCTACACCTTC.

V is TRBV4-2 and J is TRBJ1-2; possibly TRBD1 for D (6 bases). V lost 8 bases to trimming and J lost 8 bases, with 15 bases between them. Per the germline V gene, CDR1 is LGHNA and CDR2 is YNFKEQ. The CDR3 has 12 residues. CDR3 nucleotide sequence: TGTGCCAGCCAGAACAGGGCCCTGGGCTACACCTTC. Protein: CASQNRALGYTF.